The clone carrying this T cell receptor (beta chain) was found once. Trimming cost V 4 bases and J 5 bases; bases outside gene matches: 6. Germline CDR1 LNHDA, CDR2 SQIVND (reference sequence). The CDR3 spans 15 residues. Produced via immunoSEQ multiplex PCR; TCRdb's table is partial and in-frame only. The sample includes about 300,000 clones, 85% of them seen just once. The sample is drawn from a study of blood T cell repertoires in COVID-19. The chain uses TRBV19 and TRBJ1-5; 9 bases match TRBD1. The sequence derives from a woman aged 50 to 65 who had recovered from COVID-19. Sequencing was carried out using PBMCs or T cells enriched from blood (not recorded which). In DNA, the CDR3 is TGTGCCAGTAGTACCCCGACAGGGGGGCATCAGCCCCAGCATTTT. The encoded protein is CASSTPTGGHQPQHF.